The 32 T cell receptor beta chains below were found in one sample sequenced in a study of T cells in Graves' hyperthyroidism and ophthalmopathy. TCR beta CDR3 region amplification was performed from RNA transcripts. A first-round RT-PCR of the TCR CDR3 used the HTBI primer set. TCRdb independently ran MiXCR on the multiplex PCR reads; one entry per CDR3 protein. The sample includes roughly 500,000 distinct CDR3 sequences, 40% to 55% of them seen just once. Sequenced input: peripheral blood or thyroid tissue (not recorded which). The receptors derive from an adult woman with Graves' disease, either hyperthyroidism or ophthalmopathy (not recorded which).

This clonotype was found a few times. The V and J genes are TRBV2 and TRBJ1-1; no clear D gene. The V end lost 8 bases, the J end lost 1 base, and 8 bases lay between the germline ends. CDR1 is SNHLY, CDR2 FYNNEI, per germline. The CDR3 runs 12 residues. CDR3 in amino acids: CASLEENTEAFF. The CDR3 nucleotides read TGTGCCAGCCTGGAGGAGAACACTGAAGCTTTCTTT. The full variable domain, with the rest looked up from reference TRBV2 and TRBJ1-1, is EPEVTQTPSHQVTQMGQEVILRCVPISNHLYFYWYRQILGQKVEFLVSFYNNEISEKSEIFDDQFSVERPDGSNFTLKIRSTKLEDSAMYFCASLEENTEAFFGQGTRLTVV.

With regard to this clonotype: Since no conserved phenylalanine or tryptophan closes the CDR3, a read error is the likely cause. The limits of the CDR3 on the DNA are not certain, so only TCRdb's listed CDR3 is given. This chain links TRBV5-1 with TRBJ1-1. Germline-derived CDR1 and CDR2 are SGHRS and YFSETQ. The CDR3 has 12 residues if both end residues are counted. This CDR3 is CASSLNAGGPWA.

This clonotype showed up many times. The rearrangement joins TRBV29-1 to TRBJ1-2; D not certain. CDR1 SQVTM and CDR2 ANQGSEA come from the germline V gene. Trimming pared 4 bases from V and 0 bases from J, leaving 9 bases between. The CDR3 consists of 13 residues. The CDR3 region has the DNA TGCAGCGTTGTTGTCGGGACTAACTATGGCTACACCTTC. Translating gives CSVVVGTNYGYTF.

In this sample, this clonotype turned up many times. This CDR3 reads CASSTPPGQGGGGYTF. The CDR3 coding sequence is TGTGCCAGCAGCACTCCACCGGGACAGGGGGGGGGTGGCTACACCTTC. J is TRBJ1-2 and V is TRBV5-8; 11 bases are a match to TRBD1. With V trimmed by 4 bases and J by 7 bases, 12 bases remained unmatched. This CDR3 is 16 amino acids long. Germline CDR1 is SGHTS and CDR2 is YDEGEE.

The rearrangement joins TRBV29-1 to TRBJ1-3, with TRBD1 matching 8 bases. V lost 4 bases to trimming and J lost 0 bases; unmatched junction nucleotides: 2. Germline-derived CDR1 and CDR2 are SQVTM and ANQGSEA. The CDR3 is 14 amino acids. Here the CDR3 DNA reads TGCAGCGTTGCAGGGGGCTCCTCTGGAAACACCATATATTTT. This codes for CSVAGGSSGNTIYF.

The chain is built from TRBV2 and TRBJ1-4; D not resolved. V gave up 6 bases and J gave up 7 bases, with 18 bases separating them. The germline V gene has CDR1 SNHLY and CDR2 FYNNEI. This CDR3 contains 15 residues. The chain's CDR3 is CASRGSWSWGEKLFF. The CDR3 DNA follows: TGTGCCAGCAGGGGGAGTTGGTCCTGGGGTGAAAAACTGTTTTTT. Based on the CDR3 plus reference TRBV2 and TRBJ1-4, the full variable domain is EPEVTQTPSHQVTQMGQEVILRCVPISNHLYFYWYRQILGQKVEFLVSFYNNEISEKSEIFDDQFSVERPDGSNFTLKIRSTKLEDSAMYFCASRGSWSWGEKLFFGSGTQLSVL.

The chain employs TRBV15 and TRBJ1-4; no clear D gene. Germline CDR1 and CDR2: LNHNV and YYDKDF (reference sequence). V lost 5 bases, J lost 7 bases, and 8 bases lay in between. This CDR3 contains 12 residues. The CDR3 reads CATSYGSEKLFF. The DNA for the CDR3 is TGTGCCACCAGCTACGGGAGTGAAAAACTGTTTTTT.

The V and J genes are TRBV25-1 and TRBJ2-5; TRBD2 agrees at 10 bases. The V and J ends lost 8 bases and 3 bases, in that order; junction bases with no gene match: 9. This CDR3 comprises 15 residues. Germline CDR1 and CDR2: MGHDK and SYGVNS. In DNA form, the CDR3 reads TGTGCCAGCTTAGCCCACCTAGCGGGAGAAGAGACCCAGTACTTC. Its translation is CASLAHLAGEETQYF. The full variable domain, with the rest looked up from reference TRBV25-1 and TRBJ2-5, is EADIYQTPRYLVIGTGKKITLECSQTMGHDKMYWYQQDPGMELHLIHYSYGVNSTEKGDLSSESTVSRIRTEHFPLTLESARPSHTSQYLCASLAHLAGEETQYFGPGTRLLVL.

This clonotype has ten or more counts. The chain has TRBV13 and TRBJ2-5, with TRBD1 identical over 8 bases. CDR3 size: 13 residues. V dropped 3 bases and J dropped 4; count of bases not matched to a gene: 1. Germline V CDR1 and CDR2: PRHDT, FYEKMQ (reference sequence). The CDR3 loop reads CASSFTGGETQYF. The CDR3 bases are TGTGCCAGCAGCTTCACAGGGGGAGAGACCCAGTACTTC.

This clonotype was observed many times. The rearrangement joins TRBV6-5 to TRBJ1-2, with 7 bases aligning to TRBD1. Germline CDR1 and CDR2: MNHEY and SVGAGI. The CDR3 runs 14 residues. The ends lost 6 bases at V and 7 bases at J; junction bases unmatched: 11. The DNA of the CDR3 is TGTGCCAGCAGGGATACAGGGGAATGGGGTGGCTACACCTTC. This codes for CASRDTGEWGGYTF.

Notes on this clonotype: Germline and junction disagree at one end, which may indicate a read error. The chain has TRBV12-3 or TRBV12-4 and TRBJ2-5; D remains ambiguous. The CDR3 loop spans 13 amino acids. The CDR3 nucleotides are TGTGCCAGCAGTTGGCCGGGTGGAGAGGCCCAGTACTTC. It codes for CASSWPGGEAQYF.

This clonotype showed up just once. This rearrangement joins TRBV7-9 to TRBJ1-1, with a weak D call TRBD1 (6 bases). Germline V gene lookup returns CDR1 SEHNR and CDR2 FQNEAQ (reference sequence). There are 14 residues in the CDR3. V lost 5 bases and J lost 4, with 14 bases in between. The CDR3 protein is CASSPGVTGTEAFF. The CDR3 coding sequence is TGTGCCAGCAGCCCAGGGGTTACGGGCACTGAAGCTTTCTTT.

The sample holds many counts of this clonotype. The chain uses TRBV25-1 and TRBJ1-1; unclear D gene. The CDR3 has 12 amino acids. The V gene's germline CDR1 is MGHDK and CDR2 SYGVNS. V gave up 3 bases and J gave up 8 bases, with 10 bases separating them. The CDR3: CASSDFAGEAFF. The CDR3 nucleotides are TGTGCCAGCAGTGATTTTGCCGGGGAAGCTTTCTTT.

The CDR3 DNA reads as TGTGCCAGCAGCTTAGGGGGTCAAGGGGCGGGAGAAAAACTGTTTTTT. Amino acid sequence: CASSLGGQGAGEKLFF. V gene TRBV7-2 combines with J gene TRBJ1-4; D is perhaps TRBD1 (5 bases). In germline, CDR1 is SGHTA, CDR2 FQGNSA. V was pared by 1 base and J by 8 bases, with 17 bases between. The CDR3 consists of 16 residues. The full variable domain, rest sourced from reference TRBV7-2 and TRBJ1-4, is GAGVSQSPSNKVTEKGKDVELRCDPISGHTALYWYRQSLGQGLEFLIYFQGNSAPDKSGLPSDRFSAERTGGSVSTLTIQRTQQEDSAVYLCASSLGGQGAGEKLFFGSGTQLSVL.

This clonotype was seen ten or more times. The rearrangement uses TRBV5-1 and TRBJ1-1; D gene ambiguous. The CDR3 has 13 amino acids. Germline V gene lookup returns CDR1 SGHRS and CDR2 YFSETQ. Deletions cut 2 bases from V and 3 bases from J, with 8 bases between. CDR3 DNA sequence: TGCGCCAGCAGCTTAGGAAAGGACACTGAAGCTTTCTTT. Its translation: CASSLGKDTEAFF.

This clonotype was counted at least ten times. One junction end does not reproduce the germline sequence, and a read error may be involved. This chain joins TRBV19 and TRBJ1-2; perhaps TRBD1 as D (5 bases). Germline CDR1 LNHDA, CDR2 SQIVND (reference sequence). CDR3 size: 14 residues. The CDR3 coding sequence is TGTGCCAGTAGCATAGCCCAGGGCGGCTATGGCTACACCTTC. This translates into CASSIAQGGYGYTF.

The chain uses TRBV5-1 and TRBJ2-1, with D possibly being TRBD2 (5 bases). Germline values: CDR1 SGHRS, CDR2 YFSETQ. The germline V and J ends were trimmed by 5 bases and 5 bases, with 5 bases remaining between them. The CDR3 covers 11 residues. The CDR3 nucleotides are TGCGCCAGCAGGCGGGACAATGAGCAGTTCTTC. Encoded protein: CASRRDNEQFF.

This clonotype was counted at least ten times. One base away lies a much larger clone, so this may be a sequencing read error. The conserved final phenylalanine or tryptophan is absent from the CDR3, which likely points to a read error. J is TRBJ1-1 and V is TRBV20-1; D may be TRBD1 (5 bases). Germline loops: CDR1 DFQATT, CDR2 SNEGSKA (reference sequence). The V end lost 6 bases, the J end lost 7 bases, and 12 bases lay between the germline ends. CDR3 size: 11 residues. For the CDR3, the DNA is TGCAGTGCCCTAGCGACAGATGAAGCTTTCTCT. Translating gives CSALATDEAFS.

This clonotype was detected many times. V is TRBV28 and J is TRBJ1-2, with TRBD1 matching 7 bases. The CDR3 is 13 amino acids. V shed 6 bases and J 7 bases; nucleotides not matched to a gene: 8. The germline gives CDR1 MDHEN, CDR2 SYDVKM. CDR3 sequence reads: CASSPTGTPGYTF. The DNA for the CDR3 is TGTGCCAGCAGCCCGACAGGGACCCCTGGCTACACCTTC.

The sample holds a few counts of this clonotype. V and J are TRBV27 and TRBJ2-2; D gene ambiguous. The V end lost 1 base, the J end lost 2 bases, and 8 bases lay between the germline ends. Germline-derived CDR1 and CDR2 are MNHEY and SMNVEV (reference sequence). The CDR3 consists of 15 residues. The CDR3 DNA follows: TGTGCCAGCAGTTTATGGACGGACAACACCGGGGAGCTGTTTTTT. Translating it yields CASSLWTDNTGELFF.

The genes are TRBV29-1 and TRBJ1-4, with 9 bases that match TRBD1. V was pared by 3 bases and J by 0 bases, with 8 bases of the junction left unmatched. Looked up from germline, CDR1 is SQVTM and CDR2 is ANQGSEA. The length of the CDR3 is 17 residues. CDR3 sequence reads: CSVEYWDREATNEKLFF. The CDR3 DNA reads TGCAGCGTTGAGTATTGGGACAGGGAGGCAACTAATGAAAAACTGTTTTTT.

The genes are TRBV7-3 and TRBJ1-3, with TRBD1 matching over 7 bases. Looked up from germline, CDR1 is SGHTA and CDR2 is FQGTGA. The V gene end was trimmed by 5 bases and the J gene end by 6 bases; junction bases not matched to a gene: 13. This CDR3 region has 16 residues. Here the CDR3 DNA reads TGTGCCAGCAGCCCTAGACCCGGGACAGCGTCAAACACCATATATTTT. Amino acids: CASSPRPGTASNTIYF.

This clonotype was detected many times. The CDR3 protein is CASTMGTEAFF. CDR3 coding DNA: TGCGCCAGCACTATGGGAACTGAAGCTTTCTTT. V and J are TRBV5-1 and TRBJ1-1; D is ambiguous. Germline-derived CDR1 and CDR2 are SGHRS and YFSETQ. Trimming left V 6 bases short and J 5 bases short, with 8 bases between. The CDR3 totals 11 residues.

The CDR3 DNA is TGTGCCAGCAGCTCAGGCTTCGCGGAGACCCAGTACTTC. It specifies CASSSGFAETQYF. The chain combines TRBV7-2 with TRBJ2-5, with unresolved D. V was shortened by 4 bases and J by 5 bases, with 11 bases between the two germline ends. The CDR3 spans 13 residues. From germline, CDR1 is SGHTA and CDR2 FQGNSA.

V usage is TRBV7-9 and J usage is TRBJ2-5, with TRBD1 identical over 7 bases. This CDR3 is built from 17 residues. V gave up 5 bases and J gave up 5 bases; unmatched junction bases: 17. The V gene's germline CDR1 is SEHNR and CDR2 FQNEAQ (reference sequence). CDR3 nucleotides: TGTGCCAGCAGCACCGAGGGGAAGGGGGCGGGTATCGAGACCCAGTACTTC. Protein: CASSTEGKGAGIETQYF.

A word on this clonotype: This likely comes from a read error, as the CDR3 has no conserved phenylalanine or tryptophan at its end. The DNA is left out, because the CDR3 cannot be placed on it with certainty; the CDR3 is given as TCRdb lists it. This chain connects TRBV9 to TRBJ2-6. Germline CDR1 SGDLS, CDR2 YYNGEE. A total of 8 residues make up the CDR3, ends included. CDR3 loop: CASSDLST.

The rearrangement joins TRBV7-9 to TRBJ2-2, with 8 bases fitting TRBD2. Trimming removed 4 bases from V and 8 bases from J; junction bases left unmatched: 6. Germline values: CDR1 SEHNR, CDR2 FQNEAQ (reference sequence). CDR3 size: 14 residues. The CDR3 loop is CASSSWREVGELFF. In DNA form, the CDR3 reads TGTGCCAGCAGCTCTTGGCGGGAGGTAGGGGAGCTGTTTTTT.

This clonotype came up many times. The chain has TRBV27 and TRBJ1-2, with 8 bases identical to TRBD1. The CDR3 runs to 15 residues. Trimming cost V 5 bases and J 3 bases; bases outside gene matches: 8. Germline V lookup: CDR1 MNHEY, CDR2 SMNVEV (reference sequence). The CDR3, as DNA: TGTGCCAGCAGTCGGCGGGACAGGCTAGACTATGGCTACACCTTC. This sequence encodes CASSRRDRLDYGYTF.

The table lists this clonotype with many counts. The chain couples TRBV27 to TRBJ1-5; possibly TRBD1 for D (6 bases). The V gene lost 5 bases and the J gene lost 7 bases, with 15 bases spanning the gap. CDR1 MNHEY and CDR2 SMNVEV come from the germline V gene (reference sequence). The CDR3 consists of 14 residues. This CDR3 reads CASSPQGFSQPQHF. The CDR3 DNA reads as TGTGCCAGCAGTCCCCAGGGGTTCAGCCAGCCCCAGCATTTT.

This clonotype was found a few times. This chain uses TRBV7-2 with TRBJ2-7, with D tentatively TRBD2 (5 bases). From germline, CDR1 is SGHTA and CDR2 FQGNSA. The CDR3 runs to 13 residues. The CDR3 protein is CARATSKSYEQYF. The CDR3 region has the DNA TGTGCTAGGGCCACTAGTAAATCCTACGAGCAGTACTTC.

Ten or more counts support this clonotype. The chain carries TRBV7-2 and TRBJ2-7; maybe TRBD2 (5 bases). Germline values: CDR1 SGHTA, CDR2 FQGNSA. There are 13 residues in the CDR3. V was pared by 4 bases and J by 3 bases, with 10 bases between. DNA for the CDR3: TGTGCCAGCAGCTACCAGCGGCACTACGAGCAGTACTTC. As protein: CASSYQRHYEQYF.

As for this clonotype: Germline is not matched at one junction end, which may reflect a read error. This sequence joins TRBV11-2 and TRBJ2-3; TRBD1 might be the D (6 bases). The CDR3 runs to 14 residues. Germline CDR1 is SGHAT and CDR2 is FQNNGV. The CDR3: CASMTGLGTDTQYF. The CDR3 DNA reads as TGCGCCAGCATGACAGGACTCGGCACAGATACGCAGTATTTT.